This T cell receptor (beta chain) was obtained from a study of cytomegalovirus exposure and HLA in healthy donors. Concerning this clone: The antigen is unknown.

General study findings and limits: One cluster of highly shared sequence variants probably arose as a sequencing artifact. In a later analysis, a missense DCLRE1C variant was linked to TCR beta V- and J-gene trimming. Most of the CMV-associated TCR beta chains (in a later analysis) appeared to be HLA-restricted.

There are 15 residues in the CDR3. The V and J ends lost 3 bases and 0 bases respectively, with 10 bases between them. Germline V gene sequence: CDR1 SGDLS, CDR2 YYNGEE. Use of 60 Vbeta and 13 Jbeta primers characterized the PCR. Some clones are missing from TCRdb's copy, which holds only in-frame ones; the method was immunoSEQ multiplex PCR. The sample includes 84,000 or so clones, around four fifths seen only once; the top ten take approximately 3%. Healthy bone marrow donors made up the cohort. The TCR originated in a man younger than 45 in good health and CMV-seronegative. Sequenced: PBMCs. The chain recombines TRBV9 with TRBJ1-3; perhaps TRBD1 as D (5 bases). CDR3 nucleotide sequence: TGTGCCAGCAGCGGACGGGGGAGCTCTGGAAACACCATATATTTT. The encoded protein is CASSGRGSSGNTIYF.